The 23 T cell receptor beta chains below come from one sample, sequenced in a study of T cells in Graves' hyperthyroidism and ophthalmopathy. Amplified regions were TCR beta CDR3 sequences from RNA transcripts. First-round RT-PCR of the TCR CDR3 relied on the HTBI primer set. TCRdb re-called the multiplex PCR reads with MiXCR, one entry per CDR3 protein. The sample lists about 560,000 distinct CDR3 sequences, approximately 15% occurring once. Input material: blood. Every receptor here comes from a woman aged 18-35 years with Graves' hyperthyroidism.

This clonotype was observed a handful of times. This chain connects TRBV5-1 to TRBJ2-6; the D call may be TRBD1 or TRBD2 (6 bases each). V lost 2 bases and J lost 2, with 11 bases in between. This CDR3 has 16 residues. Germline V gives CDR1 SGHRS, CDR2 YFSETQ. The CDR3 reads CASSFTGAAGANVLTF. The CDR3 region has the DNA TGCGCCAGCAGCTTTACGGGGGCGGCTGGGGCCAACGTCCTGACTTTC.

The chain has TRBV12-3 or TRBV12-4 and TRBJ1-5; perhaps TRBD1 as D (5 bases). The V gene lost 8 bases and the J gene lost 5 bases, with 16 bases spanning the gap. The CDR3 covers 14 residues. CDR3 nucleotides: TGTGCCAGCGGGGGGGGGGTGAGGGATCAGCCCCAGCATTTT. Protein sequence: CASGGGVRDQPQHF.

The gene calls are TRBV15 and TRBJ1-1; D is perhaps TRBD1 (6 bases). CDR3 size: 13 residues. The germline V gene has CDR1 LNHNV and CDR2 YYDKDF (reference sequence). Deletions cut 5 bases from V and 12 bases from J, with 19 bases between. The CDR3 bases are TGTGCCACCAGCCGGCGGGGGGGCAGGATATCTTTCTTT. As protein: CATSRRGGRISFF.

This clonotype was observed a few times. The rearrangement uses TRBV7-9 and TRBJ2-7, with D perhaps matching TRBD1 (6 bases). V was pared by 5 bases and J by 6 bases, with 20 bases between. The germline CDR1 and CDR2 sequences are SEHNR and FQNEAQ (reference sequence). CDR3 size: 15 residues. The CDR3 nucleotides are TGTGCCAGCAGCCCCCAAGGGGGAGAGTTATGCGAGCAGTACTTC. Translating gives CASSPQGGELCEQYF.

The V and J genes are TRBV20-1 and TRBJ1-1; tentative D call: TRBD1 (5 bases). The V gene's germline CDR1 is DFQATT and CDR2 SNEGSKA (reference sequence). The CDR3 loop spans 13 amino acids. V lost 4 bases and J 4 bases, leaving 13 bases between the germline ends. The CDR3, as DNA: TGCAGTGCTACCCTTCAGGGAGCCACTGAAGCTTTCTTT. Protein sequence: CSATLQGATEAFF.

This chain joins TRBV7-2 and TRBJ1-1; D is unclear. Germline CDR1 is SGHTA and CDR2 is FQGNSA. The V end lost 0 bases, the J end lost 5 bases, and 13 bases lay between the germline ends. The CDR3 covers 15 residues. This CDR3 reads CASSLAIRDGTEAFF. CDR3 DNA: TGTGCCAGCAGCTTAGCCATACGAGACGGGACTGAAGCTTTCTTT.

This chain connects TRBV19 to TRBJ2-7, with TRBD2 matching over 8 bases. Germline assignment: CDR1 LNHDA and CDR2 SQIVND (reference sequence). The CDR3 consists of 16 residues. V shed 5 bases and J 5 bases; nucleotides not matched to a gene: 14. The CDR3 nucleotides are TGTGCCAGTAGTCCCCGTTGGATAGCGGGGTCGGACGAGCAGTACTTC. It encodes CASSPRWIAGSDEQYF.

In its sample, this clonotype was seen many times. The V and J genes are TRBV7-8 and TRBJ2-3; TRBD2 matches at 7 bases. V gave up 2 bases and J gave up 4 bases; unmatched junction bases: 9. The CDR3 sequence is 16 residues long. Per germline, CDR1 SGHVS and CDR2 FQNEAQ. CDR3 protein: CASSLLLGGSADTQYF. DNA for the CDR3: TGTGCCAGCAGCTTATTGTTGGGGGGGAGCGCAGATACGCAGTATTTT.

The chain combines TRBV6-1 with TRBJ2-5, with D unresolved. Trimming took off 10 bases at V and 3 bases at J, with 18 bases between the two ends. The CDR3 consists of 14 residues. Germline V gives CDR1 MNHNS, CDR2 SASEGT. CDR3 bases: TGTGCCACCGCGTTCCGGGCTAACAAAGAGACCCAGTACTTC. Amino acid sequence: CATAFRANKETQYF.

The rearrangement links TRBV5-1 to TRBJ2-5; 7 positions match TRBD1. Looked up from germline, CDR1 is SGHRS and CDR2 is YFSETQ. The CDR3 totals 14 residues. The ends lost 0 bases at V and 5 bases at J; junction bases unmatched: 4. The DNA for the CDR3 is TGCGCCAGCAGCTTGGTGGGACAGAGGGAGACCCAGTACTTC. Its translation is CASSLVGQRETQYF. The full variable domain, rest sourced from reference TRBV5-1 and TRBJ2-5, is KAGVTQTPRYLIKTRGQQVTLSCSPISGHRSVSWYQQTPGQGLQFLFEYFSETQRNKGNFPGRFSGRQFSNSRSEMNVSTLELGDSALYLCASSLVGQRETQYFGPGTRLLVL.

This clonotype was seen more than once but under ten times. This chain connects TRBV6-6 to TRBJ2-3; D gene uncertain. V lost 2 bases to trimming and J lost 3 bases, with 9 bases between them. Germline CDR1 reads MNHNY; CDR2 reads SVGAGI (reference sequence). This CDR3 is 14 amino acids long. As DNA, the CDR3 is TGTGCCAGCAGTTACGGTCTTGTTACAGATACGCAGTATTTT. This gives the protein CASSYGLVTDTQYF.

In this sample, this clonotype turned up a few times. The V and J genes are TRBV11-3 and TRBJ2-5; D gene ambiguous. V was shortened by 2 bases and J by 4 bases, with 11 bases between the two germline ends. This CDR3 spans 14 amino acids. Germline V gene lookup returns CDR1 SGHNT and CDR2 YENEEA. The CDR3 DNA sequence: TGTGCCAGCAGCTTAATCCGGAGTGGAGAGACCCAGTACTTC. It encodes CASSLIRSGETQYF.

There are a few counts of this clonotype. This chain uses TRBV6-2 or TRBV6-3 with TRBJ2-5, with a tentative D call TRBD1 (6 bases). CDR1 and CDR2 (germline): MNHEY, SVGEGT. The CDR3 has 13 amino acids. Trimming shortened V by 3 bases and J by 4 bases, and 9 bases separated the two germline ends. CDR3 DNA: TGTGCCAGCAGTTATCGCAGGGGAGAGACCCAGTACTTC. Protein product: CASSYRRGETQYF.

This clonotype was seen just once. The V gene is TRBV15, the J gene TRBJ1-6; D call uncertain. V was pared by 0 bases and J by 7 bases, with 4 bases between. The CDR3 has 13 amino acids. Germline lookup yields CDR1 LNHNV and CDR2 YYDKDF (reference sequence). In DNA, the CDR3 is TGTGCCACCAGCAGAGATCGGAATTCACCCCTCCACTTT. This translates into CATSRDRNSPLHF.

This clonotype was seen only a few times. V usage is TRBV6-1 and J usage is TRBJ2-1, with D tentatively TRBD1 (6 bases). The V end was cut by 2 bases, the J end by 9 bases, with 23 bases between. In germline, CDR1 is MNHNS, CDR2 SASEGT. This CDR3 region has 17 residues. This chain's CDR3 is CASSERRTEGVGSEQFF. Written as DNA, the CDR3 is TGTGCCAGCAGTGAAAGGAGGACCGAGGGGGTAGGTAGTGAGCAGTTCTTC.

The table lists this clonotype with many counts. The V call is TRBV12-3 or TRBV12-4, the J call TRBJ2-5, with 7 bases that match TRBD2. J was trimmed by 9 bases and V by 5 bases; bases with no gene match: 3. The CDR3 sequence is 11 residues long. The CDR3 bases are TGTGCCAGCAGTCGACGGGGGGCCCAGTACTTC. Its protein is CASSRRGAQYF.

This clonotype showed up just once. The chain employs TRBV4-2 and TRBJ2-7, with 7 bases aligning to TRBD2. Germline values: CDR1 LGHNA, CDR2 YNFKEQ. The length of the CDR3 is 16 residues. V trimming: 0 bases; J trimming: 7 bases; junction bases outside the gene matches: 12. CDR3 in DNA: TGTGCCAGCAGCCAAGAAGGCGCGGGGGAGAAGGAAGAGCAGTACTTC. Translating gives CASSQEGAGEKEEQYF.

Many counts were recorded for this clonotype. The gene calls are TRBV18 and TRBJ1-1; no definite D call. The CDR3 loop spans 11 amino acids. The V end was cut by 3 bases, the J end by 5 bases, with 4 bases between. CDR1 is KGHSH, CDR2 LQKENI, per germline. For the CDR3, the DNA is TGTGCCAGCTCACCGCAAACTGAAGCTTTCTTT. Translated: CASSPQTEAFF. Supplemented by reference TRBV18 and TRBJ1-1, the full variable domain reads NAGVMQNPRHLVRRRGQEARLRCSPMKGHSHVYWYRQLPEEGLKFMVYLQKENIIDESGMPKERFSAEFPKEGPSILRIQQVVRGDSAAYFCASSPQTEAFFGQGTRLTVV.

This rearrangement joins TRBV20-1 to TRBJ1-4, with TRBD1 matching 7 bases. From germline, CDR1 is DFQATT and CDR2 SNEGSKA (reference sequence). The CDR3 length is 15 residues. Trimming took 6 bases from V and 0 from J; bases not matched to a gene: 7. This CDR3 reads CSAIETGATNEKLFF. For the CDR3, the DNA is TGCAGTGCGATCGAAACAGGGGCAACTAATGAAAAACTGTTTTTT.

This clonotype has only a few counts. The chain employs TRBV28 and TRBJ2-2; D unclear. The ends were cut back, 2 bases at V and 3 bases at J, with 16 bases in the middle. From germline, CDR1 is MDHEN and CDR2 SYDVKM. This CDR3 spans 17 amino acids. The CDR3 DNA reads as TGTGCCAGCAGTTTAGCTTCGATCCCCTTGCACACCGGGGAGCTGTTTTTT. It is translated as CASSLASIPLHTGELFF.

This clonotype was detected ten times or more. The CDR3 DNA follows: TGTGCCAGCAGCTTAGGGGGACTCATGAACACTGAAGCTTTCTTT. Amino acids: CASSLGGLMNTEAFF. The chain couples TRBV11-2 to TRBJ1-1; tentative D call: TRBD1 (5 bases). This CDR3 comprises 15 residues. Germline lookup yields CDR1 SGHAT and CDR2 FQNNGV. V was clipped by 1 base and J by 0 bases, with 9 bases between them.

About this clonotype itself: A much more abundant neighbour one base away suggests this may be a read error. The chain has TRBV6-2 or TRBV6-3 and TRBJ1-2; D not certain. CDR1 and CDR2 from the germline V gene are MNHEY and SVGEGT. V was shortened by 3 bases and J by 2 bases, with 7 bases between the two germline ends. The length of the CDR3 is 13 residues. The CDR3 is CASSYRVNYGYTF. As DNA, the CDR3 is TGTGCCAGCAGTTATCGGGTGAACTATGGCTACACCTTC.

The V call is TRBV7-9, the J call TRBJ2-2; the D is unclear. CDR3 length: 13 residues. CDR1 and CDR2 (germline): SEHNR, FQNEAQ (reference sequence). With 1 base removed from V and 7 bases from J, the gap between germline ends came to 7 bases. The CDR3 region is CASSLGAVGELFF. CDR3 nucleotides: TGTGCCAGCAGCTTAGGGGCAGTCGGGGAGCTGTTTTTT. The whole variable domain, remainder taken from reference TRBV7-9 and TRBJ2-2, is DTGVSQNPRHKITKRGQNVTFRCDPISEHNRLYWYRQTLGQGPEFLTYFQNEAQLEKSRLLSDRFSAERPKGSFSTLEIQRTEQGDSAMYLCASSLGAVGELFFGEGSRLTVL.